This T cell receptor beta chain was captured in a study of immune characteristics of hereditary and idiopathic chronic pancreatitis. About the full investigation: The study profiled local pancreatic immune cells and TCRbeta repertoires in hereditary and idiopathic chronic pancreatitis compared with control organ donor pancreases. TCRbeta sequencing was performed on a few control pancreases, under 10 hereditary chronic pancreatitis pancreases and about 6 idiopathic chronic pancreatitis pancreases. The gDNA-based approach was selected because minimal in vitro experimental manipulation of pancreas-infiltrating T cells was involved. Results and caveats for the whole study, not just this receptor: Among 13 chronic pancreatitis patients, a positive correlation was found between numbers of productive TCR rearrangements and disease severity scores. Significantly increased TCRbeta repertoire diversity and reduced clonality were observed in both chronic pancreatitis groups relative to controls. Differences in Vbeta-Jbeta gene family usage, including TRBV10, TRBV19, TRBV23 and TRBV5, were found between hereditary and idiopathic chronic pancreatitis. Patient tissue was available only at the time of TPIAT, so disease duration differences may have influenced immune findings. The study did not include chronic pancreatitis caused by alcohol use.

From the cysteine up to the phenylalanine, the CDR3 has a length of 12 residues. Of the read, only the CDR3 DNA is kept; its 36 bases are in frame from base 1. V is shortened by 3 bases, J by 4 bases, and the region joining them spans 9 bases. CDR1 and CDR2 (GTSNPN, SVGIG) derive from the germline V gene (reference sequence). Pancreas tissue with chronic pancreatitis was obtained from patients having total pancreatectomy with islet autotransplantation (TPIAT). No known history of diabetes was present in the included chronic pancreatitis patients. Genomic DNA was extracted directly from bulk pancreas tissue, without T cell sorting, for TCRbeta sequencing. At two US centers, pancreas tissues from patients and organ donors were collected on a consecutive basis. The library was produced with the immunoSEQ multiplex PCR assay. The TCRbeta CDR3 region and neighboring sequences were amplified from pancreatic genomic DNA and then sequenced. Per the authors' processing: Repertoire diversity was measured as a mean normalized Shannon-Wiener index, alongside productive clonality and productive rearrangement counts. The nonparametric Mann-Whitney U test was used to compare repertoire metrics between controls and chronic pancreatitis. A shared clonotype was defined as a CDR3beta sequence with the same amino acid composition and length across subjects. Sourced from immuneACCESS, this table was stored by TCRdb with only in-frame sequences that have V and J called. A share of the clones is absent; for the studies checked, an unresolved V gene accounts for under half, and the remainder has no known explanation. That table is the source of V, J and clone size, and D and trimming were worked out from the DNA. Counted in this sample were over 11,000 clones; more than 60% of them appeared once. The top ten clones comprise 14% of the sample.

Note on this clone: It has no known antigen specificity. Per-base quality was not reported, and no clone a single base away is much larger than it.

Here the chain combines TRBV30 and TRBJ1-1; there is no confident call for the D gene. Sample: pancreas tissue with hereditary chronic pancreatitis. The source is a human donor with chronic pancreatitis. CDR3 region: CAWSTIGTEAFF. Here is the DNA: TGTGCCTGGAGCACAATAGGCACTGAAGCTTTCTTT.